These 31 T cell receptor beta chains were all obtained from the same sample, sequenced in a study of naive and memory T cell subsets. An equimolar mix of two oligonucleotides served as the beta constant-region primer for TRBC1 and TRBC2. TCRdb re-analysed the UMI-ligation and nested PCR reads in MiXCR, keeping a single row per CDR3 protein. This table holds 130,000 to 150,000 distinct CDR3 sequences, about 17% found once. The sample was naive CD4+ T cells from blood. Source of these receptors: a human donor in good health.

This clonotype was counted only a few times. The chain couples TRBV25-1 to TRBJ2-2; D is perhaps TRBD2 (6 bases). Trimming pared 3 bases from V and 2 bases from J, leaving 16 bases between. This CDR3 contains 17 residues. Germline V gene sequence: CDR1 MGHDK, CDR2 SYGVNS. The CDR3 DNA sequence: TGTGCCAGCAGTGAGGGGCGGGACCCAGTAAACACCGGGGAGCTGTTTTTT. This gives the protein CASSEGRDPVNTGELFF. Filled out from reference TRBV25-1 and TRBJ2-2, the complete variable domain reads EADIYQTPRYLVIGTGKKITLECSQTMGHDKMYWYQQDPGMELHLIHYSYGVNSTEKGDLSSESTVSRIRTEHFPLTLESARPSHTSQYLCASSEGRDPVNTGELFFGEGSRLTVL.

This clonotype turned up a few times. The chain is built from TRBV20-1 and TRBJ2-7, with a possible D match to TRBD2 (5 bases). V shed 6 bases and J shed 4 bases, with 16 bases lying between them. Germline assignment: CDR1 DFQATT and CDR2 SNEGSKA (reference sequence). This CDR3 is 13 amino acids long. As DNA, the CDR3 is TGCAGTGCGGAGGCGACTGAACTATACGAGCAGTACTTC. This encodes CSAEATELYEQYF.

CDR3 residues: CASSLAYFGGNNEKLFF. CDR3 coding DNA: TGTGCCAGCAGCTTAGCGTATTTTGGGGGTAATAACGAAAAACTGTTTTTT. The genes are TRBV7-9 and TRBJ1-4; D possibly corresponds to TRBD1 (5 bases). The CDR3 is 17 amino acids. The V end lost 0 bases, the J end lost 8 bases, and 19 bases lay between the germline ends. The germline gives CDR1 SEHNR, CDR2 FQNEAQ (reference sequence).

The CDR3 here is CAISESTGVSYEQYF. In DNA form, the CDR3 reads TGTGCCATCAGTGAGTCAACAGGGGTATCCTACGAGCAGTACTTC. The V call is TRBV10-3, the J call TRBJ2-7; 7 bases match TRBD1. With V trimmed by 0 bases and J by 1 base, 3 bases remained unmatched. CDR1 and CDR2 (germline): ENHRY, SYGVKD. This CDR3 has 15 residues.

This chain joins TRBV29-1 and TRBJ2-5; D unclear. The germline gives CDR1 SQVTM, CDR2 ANQGSEA. The CDR3 is 14 amino acids. The V and J ends lost 0 bases and 5 bases respectively, with 13 bases between them. Here the CDR3 reads CSVEERRHGETQYF. CDR3 DNA: TGCAGCGTTGAAGAACGACGACACGGGGAGACCCAGTACTTC.

This clonotype showed up many times. The J gene is TRBJ2-3, the V gene TRBV12-3 or TRBV12-4; TRBD2 matches 11 bases. With 4 bases clipped from V and 4 bases from J, the junction kept 10 bases outside the gene matches. The CDR3 has 17 residues. The CDR3 spells CASSSGTSGSRADTQYF. CDR3 coding DNA: TGTGCCAGCAGTTCCGGGACTAGCGGCTCCAGGGCAGATACGCAGTATTTT.

This clonotype was detected a few times. The genes are TRBV5-5 and TRBJ2-1, with a tentative D call TRBD2 (5 bases). This CDR3 has 14 amino acids. Germline CDR1 reads SGHKS; CDR2 reads YYEKEE (reference sequence). Trimming shortened V by 1 base and J by 7 bases, and 12 bases separated the two germline ends. CDR3 region: CASSLRGPSNEQFF. For the CDR3, the DNA is TGTGCCAGCAGCTTGAGAGGGCCGAGTAATGAGCAGTTCTTC.

The CDR3 bases are TGTGCCAGCAGGGGGGCCGATTATGGCTACACCTTC. Translated: CASRGADYGYTF. V gene TRBV25-1 combines with J gene TRBJ1-2; a weak D match, TRBD1 (6 bases). The germline CDR1 and CDR2 sequences are MGHDK and SYGVNS. The CDR3 length is 12 residues. V shed 6 bases and J shed 5 bases, with 10 bases lying between them.

The sample holds a few counts of this clonotype. V usage is TRBV28 and J usage is TRBJ2-1, with no clear D. V was shortened by 7 bases and J by 0 bases, with 16 bases between the two germline ends. In germline, CDR1 is MDHEN, CDR2 SYDVKM. The CDR3 extends over 16 amino acids. The CDR3 loop reads CASTPGAISSYNEQFF. CDR3 DNA: TGTGCCAGCACTCCAGGAGCGATTAGCTCCTACAATGAGCAGTTCTTC.

The rearrangement joins TRBV30 to TRBJ2-7; no firm D call. The CDR3 extends over 12 amino acids. The germline V gene has CDR1 GTSNPN and CDR2 SVGIG (reference sequence). Trimming left V 3 bases short and J 0 bases short, with 6 bases between. The CDR3 loop reads CAWSHSSYEQYF. The CDR3 coding sequence is TGTGCCTGGAGCCACAGCTCCTACGAGCAGTACTTC.

This clonotype has more than one count but fewer than ten. V gene TRBV2 combines with J gene TRBJ2-7; 7 bases line up with TRBD2. The CDR3 totals 15 residues. V dropped 1 base and J dropped 0; count of bases not matched to a gene: 3. From germline, CDR1 is SNHLY and CDR2 FYNNEI. For the CDR3, the DNA is TGTGCCAGCAGTGAAGAAGCGGGGAGCTCCTACGAGCAGTACTTC. Protein: CASSEEAGSSYEQYF.

This clonotype was seen more than once but under ten times. This chain connects TRBV3-1 to TRBJ2-1; weak D call: TRBD2 (5 bases). The CDR3 runs 13 residues. In germline, CDR1 is LGHDT, CDR2 YNNKEL (reference sequence). V was shortened by 3 bases and J by 7 bases, with 10 bases between the two germline ends. Here the CDR3 DNA reads TGTGCCAGCAGCCACGTTCCGGGGAATGAGCAGTTCTTC. Translation gives CASSHVPGNEQFF.

J is TRBJ2-7 and V is TRBV4-1; 8 nucleotides agree with TRBD1. Germline V gene sequence: CDR1 MGHRA, CDR2 YSYEKL. The V segment lost 4 bases and the J segment 6 bases; nucleotides outside the gene matches: 8. This CDR3 is built from 14 residues. The CDR3 DNA reads as TGCGCCAGCAGCCCCGGACAGGGCAACTTCGAGCAGTACTTC. As protein: CASSPGQGNFEQYF.

The chain has TRBV2 and TRBJ1-2, with D perhaps TRBD1 (5 bases). The CDR3 is 16 amino acids. Trimming shortened V by 7 bases and J by 5 bases, and 23 bases separated the two germline ends. Germline V lookup: CDR1 SNHLY, CDR2 FYNNEI. CDR3 bases: TGTGCCAGCACTGAGGGGCCAACCCATTTAGTTTATGGCTACACCTTC. Its protein is CASTEGPTHLVYGYTF.

This CDR3 is CASSLPGQGKAYEQYF. The CDR3 DNA is TGCGCCAGCAGCCTCCCGGGACAGGGAAAGGCCTACGAGCAGTACTTC. V gene TRBV4-1 combines with J gene TRBJ2-7; 9 bases agree with TRBD1. The CDR3 is 16 amino acids. The J segment lost 2 bases and the V segment lost 4 bases, leaving 9 bases of the junction unmatched. Germline CDR1 and CDR2: MGHRA and YSYEKL.

The chain links TRBV18 to TRBJ2-5; 7 bases align to TRBD1. Trimming took 4 bases from V and 3 from J; bases not matched to a gene: 2. From germline, CDR1 is KGHSH and CDR2 LQKENI. This CDR3 region has 13 residues. CDR3: CASSLGTEETQYF. The CDR3 DNA reads TGTGCCAGCTCACTGGGGACAGAAGAGACCCAGTACTTC.

This clonotype came up a few times. The chain couples TRBV7-8 to TRBJ2-1; no clear D. Germline values: CDR1 SGHVS, CDR2 FQNEAQ. V was shortened by 1 base and J by 6 bases, with 10 bases between the two germline ends. The CDR3 spans 14 residues. As DNA, the CDR3 is TGTGCCAGCAGCTTAGGCGGACGACCCAATGAGCAGTTCTTC. It is translated as CASSLGGRPNEQFF.

The rearrangement links TRBV7-8 to TRBJ2-3; TRBD2 aligns across 7 bases. The germline CDR1 and CDR2 sequences are SGHVS and FQNEAQ. V trimming: 4 bases; J trimming: 1 base; junction bases outside the gene matches: 8. CDR3 length: 16 amino acids. The CDR3 loop reads CASSSRVTSGTDTQYF. Here the CDR3 DNA reads TGTGCCAGCAGCTCACGCGTCACTAGCGGCACAGATACGCAGTATTTT.

The chain uses TRBV29-1 and TRBJ2-5, with 9 bases fitting TRBD1. V trimming: 0 bases; J trimming: 4 bases; junction bases outside the gene matches: 6. Looked up from germline, CDR1 is SQVTM and CDR2 is ANQGSEA. The CDR3 has 15 amino acids. CDR3 sequence reads: CSVEETMTGGETQYF. DNA for the CDR3: TGCAGCGTTGAAGAGACCATGACAGGGGGAGAGACCCAGTACTTC.

The chain is built from TRBV23-1 and TRBJ2-7, with D possibly TRBD1 on 6 matching bases. TRBV23-1 is noted as an ORF with a role that remains uncertain. This CDR3 contains 16 residues. V shed 4 bases and J shed 8 bases, with 24 bases lying between them. The CDR3 loop reads CASSLSRGRGPTQQYF. CDR3 DNA: TGCGCCAGCAGTCTTTCCCGGGGCAGGGGTCCTACCCAGCAGTACTTC.

This clonotype was detected ten times or more. The chain joins TRBV7-2 to TRBJ1-3; D not certain. With 5 bases removed from V and 0 bases from J, the gap between germline ends came to 14 bases. This CDR3 comprises 16 residues. Germline V gene data show CDR1 as SGHTA and CDR2 as FQGNSA. CDR3 in DNA: TGTGCCAGCAGCCCCCGAGCCGGGGACTCTGGAAACACCATATATTTT. It codes for CASSPRAGDSGNTIYF.

The rearrangement links TRBV9 to TRBJ2-7, with 8 nucleotides matching TRBD2. The CDR3 extends over 13 amino acids. Germline V gene lookup returns CDR1 SGDLS and CDR2 YYNGEE. V lost 9 bases to trimming and J lost 3 bases; unmatched junction nucleotides: 8. In DNA, the CDR3 is TGTGCCAACGCTAGCGGGTTATTCTACGAGCAGTACTTC. This gives the protein CANASGLFYEQYF. Full variable domain (remainder filled in from reference TRBV9 and TRBJ2-7): DSGVTQTPKHLITATGQRVTLRCSPRSGDLSVYWYQQSLDQGLQFLIQYYNGEERAKGNILERFSAQQFPDLHSELNLSSLELGDSALYFCANASGLFYEQYFGPGTRLTVT.

This clonotype was seen a few times. The gene calls are TRBV28 and TRBJ2-7, with TRBD2 identical over 8 bases. The germline V gene encodes CDR1 MDHEN and CDR2 SYDVKM. The CDR3 is made up of 16 amino acids. The V segment lost 1 base and the J segment 5 bases; nucleotides outside the gene matches: 10. CDR3 sequence (DNA): TGTGCCAGCAGTTTATATATAGCGGGAACACGGGACGAGCAGTACTTC. The encoded protein is CASSLYIAGTRDEQYF.

This clonotype was found a few times. CDR3 protein: CASSRNEKLFF. CDR3 coding DNA: TGTGCCAGCAGCCGAAACGAAAAACTGTTTTTT. The V and J genes are TRBV7-9 and TRBJ1-4; no clear D gene. The CDR3 loop spans 11 amino acids. The germline V gene has CDR1 SEHNR and CDR2 FQNEAQ (reference sequence). V was clipped by 5 bases and J by 8 bases, with 6 bases between them.

J is TRBJ1-5 and V is TRBV10-3, with a weak D call TRBD1 (5 bases). CDR1 and CDR2 (germline): ENHRY, SYGVKD. The CDR3 spans 16 residues. V was trimmed by 2 bases and J by 0 bases, leaving 11 bases between them. For the CDR3, the DNA is TGTGCCATCAGTGAGCTTAAGGGGAATAGCAATCAGCCCCAGCATTTT. Translated, it gives CAISELKGNSNQPQHF.

V usage is TRBV7-3 and J usage is TRBJ1-1; TRBD1 agrees at 7 bases. V shed 5 bases, J shed 5 bases, and the junction held 5 bases outside the gene matches. Germline loops: CDR1 SGHTA, CDR2 FQGTGA. CDR3 length: 13 amino acids. The chain's CDR3 is CASSATGRTEAFF. The CDR3 DNA follows: TGTGCCAGCAGCGCGACAGGGAGAACTGAAGCTTTCTTT. The entire variable domain, with the rest obtained from reference TRBV7-3 and TRBJ1-1, is as follows: GAGVSQTPSNKVTEKGKYVELRCDPISGHTALYWYRQSLGQGPEFLIYFQGTGAADDSGLPNDRFFAVRPEGSVSTLKIQRTERGDSAVYLCASSATGRTEAFFGQGTRLTVV.

This clonotype was seen only a few times. The V call is TRBV6-5, the J call TRBJ2-3, with 10 bases matching TRBD2. This CDR3 comprises 16 residues. Germline V lookup: CDR1 MNHEY, CDR2 SVGAGI. The V and J ends lost 6 bases and 3 bases, in that order; junction bases with no gene match: 9. DNA for the CDR3: TGTGCCAGCAGGACAACTAGCGGGATTATTACAGATACGCAGTATTTT. Amino acids: CASRTTSGIITDTQYF.

The V gene is TRBV18, the J gene TRBJ2-3, with TRBD1 matching over 7 bases. Germline CDR1 reads KGHSH; CDR2 reads LQKENI. The CDR3 runs 15 residues. V lost 3 bases to trimming and J lost 4 bases; unmatched junction nucleotides: 7. This CDR3 is CASSPQGGASDTQYF. The CDR3 bases are TGTGCCAGCTCACCTCAAGGGGGCGCTTCAGATACGCAGTATTTT.

This clonotype came up a few times. CDR3 sequence: CASSPGQGHSSYEQYF. The CDR3 nucleotides read TGTGCCAGCAGCCCCGGACAGGGCCATAGCTCCTACGAGCAGTACTTC. This chain connects TRBV12-3 or TRBV12-4 to TRBJ2-7, with 8 nucleotides matching TRBD1. CDR3 length: 16 amino acids. The ends lost 6 bases at V and 0 bases at J; junction bases unmatched: 10.

This clonotype was detected only once. CDR3 DNA sequence: TGTGCCACCAGCAGGGACCCCTCAGACCAAGAGACCCAGTACTTC. This translates into CATSRDPSDQETQYF. This sequence joins TRBV15 and TRBJ2-5, with unresolved D. This CDR3 is built from 15 residues. Germline CDR1 and CDR2: LNHNV and YYDKDF (reference sequence). Trimming stripped 3 bases from V and 0 bases from J, with 11 bases between.

This clonotype has just a few counts. The chain combines TRBV6-6 with TRBJ2-2, with D perhaps TRBD2 (6 bases). Trimming cost V 4 bases and J 6 bases, with 15 bases left between them. Looked up from germline, CDR1 is MNHNY and CDR2 is SVGAGI (reference sequence). This CDR3 is 15 amino acids long. CDR3 nucleotides: TGTGCCAGCAGTTTCCCGACTAGTGGGGCCGGGGAGCTGTTTTTT. Its protein product is CASSFPTSGAGELFF.